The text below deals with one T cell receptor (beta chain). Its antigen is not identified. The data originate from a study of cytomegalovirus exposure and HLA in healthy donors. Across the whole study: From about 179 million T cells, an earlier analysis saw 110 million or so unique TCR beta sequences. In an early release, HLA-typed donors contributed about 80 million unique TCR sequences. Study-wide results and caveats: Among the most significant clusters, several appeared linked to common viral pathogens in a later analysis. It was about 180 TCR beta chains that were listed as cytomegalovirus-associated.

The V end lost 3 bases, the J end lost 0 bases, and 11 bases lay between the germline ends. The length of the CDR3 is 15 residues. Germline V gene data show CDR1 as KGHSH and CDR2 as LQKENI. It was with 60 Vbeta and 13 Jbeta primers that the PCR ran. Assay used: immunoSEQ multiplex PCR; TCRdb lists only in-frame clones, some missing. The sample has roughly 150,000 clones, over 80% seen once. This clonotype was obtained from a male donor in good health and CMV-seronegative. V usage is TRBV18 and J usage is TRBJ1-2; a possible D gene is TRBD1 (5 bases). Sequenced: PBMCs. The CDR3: CASSPPGTSNYGYTF. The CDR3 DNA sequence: TGTGCCAGCTCACCTCCAGGGACTTCTAACTATGGCTACACCTTC.